The T cell receptor beta chain described here comes from a study of ipilimumab plus nivolumab after autologous stem cell transplantation. Repertoires were generated with immunoSEQ multiplex PCR, while TCRdb's copy carries only in-frame clones and drops some. The top ten clones hold over 15% of a sample with fewer than 5,500 clones, about 80% of them seen once. This CDR3 spans 15 amino acids. From germline, CDR1 is LGHNA and CDR2 YNFKEQ. V dropped 4 bases and J dropped 4 bases, with 11 bases sitting between them. This chain joins TRBV4-2 and TRBJ2-6; D is undetermined. The source was PBMCs, collected in a trial of ipilimumab plus nivolumab as post-transplant consolidation. The TCR originated in a male donor with multiple myeloma. CDR3 amino acids: CASSPQIDGANVLTF. CDR3 DNA sequence: TGTGCCAGCAGCCCCCAAATAGACGGGGCCAACGTCCTGACTTTC.